This T cell receptor beta chain stems from a study of blood T cell repertoires in COVID-19. Assay used: immunoSEQ multiplex PCR; TCRdb lists only in-frame clones, some missing. This table holds about 200,000 clones, 88% found once. The ends lost 6 bases at V and 5 bases at J; junction bases unmatched: 4. The CDR3 spans 13 residues. Germline loops: CDR1 GTSNPN, CDR2 SVGIG (reference sequence). The receptor's source is a man aged 35 to 55 with active or convalescent COVID-19. The chain recombines TRBV30 with TRBJ1-6, with 7 bases that match TRBD1. Sequenced: peripheral blood. The CDR3 loop is CACTGQDNSPLHF. CDR3 nucleotide sequence: TGTGCCTGCACAGGACAGGATAATTCACCCCTCCACTTT.